One sample yielded the 17 T cell receptor beta chains listed below, sequenced in a study of identical twins. TCRdb reprocessed the 5' RACE reads with MiXCR, giving one entry per CDR3 protein. The sample shows 1.5 million to 2 million distinct CDR3 sequences, less than 40% of them seen only once. Source material: cord blood. These receptor sequences come from a newborn girl in good health.

V gene TRBV3-1 combines with J gene TRBJ2-3; D ambiguous. Trimming took off 4 bases at V and 0 bases at J, with 11 bases between the two ends. Germline V gene lookup returns CDR1 LGHDT and CDR2 YNNKEL (reference sequence). The CDR3 covers 15 residues. The CDR3 protein is CASSLPGISTDTQYF. In nucleotides, the CDR3 is TGTGCCAGCAGCCTCCCGGGCATTAGCACAGATACGCAGTATTTT.

This chain's CDR3 is CASSQTGGPGNTIYF. In DNA, the CDR3 is TGTGCCAGCAGTCAGACAGGGGGCCCTGGAAACACCATATATTTT. V usage is TRBV6-6 and J usage is TRBJ1-3; TRBD1 agrees at 10 bases. This CDR3 contains 15 residues. The ends lost 5 bases at V and 2 bases at J; junction bases unmatched: 3. Per the germline V gene, CDR1 is MNHNY and CDR2 is SVGAGI (reference sequence).

This clonotype was found many times. CDR3 DNA: TGTGCCAGCTCACCCCAGGGCTATAGCAATCAGCCCCAGCATTTT. Translating it yields CASSPQGYSNQPQHF. J is TRBJ1-5 and V is TRBV18, with D possibly TRBD1 on 5 matching bases. In germline, CDR1 is KGHSH, CDR2 LQKENI. With 3 bases removed from V and 0 bases from J, the gap between germline ends came to 9 bases. The CDR3 contains 15 residues.

V is TRBV20-1 and J is TRBJ2-3; TRBD2 matches at 11 bases. Germline V gene data show CDR1 as DFQATT and CDR2 as SNEGSKA (reference sequence). V lost 3 bases, J lost 6 bases, and 5 bases stayed unmatched. The CDR3 contains 14 residues. The DNA of the CDR3 is TGCAGTGCTAGTGCTAGCGGGGGGTCGGATACGCAGTATTTT. Its translation is CSASASGGSDTQYF.

There are a few counts of this clonotype. V and J are TRBV6-4 and TRBJ1-2; no clear D gene. The V end was cut by 6 bases, the J end by 4 bases, with 12 bases between. CDR1 is MRHNA, CDR2 SNTAGT, per germline. CDR3 length: 13 amino acids. This CDR3 reads CASRPWAFYGYTF. The DNA for the CDR3 is TGTGCCAGCAGACCCTGGGCCTTCTATGGCTACACCTTC.

Only a few counts were recorded for this clonotype. The gene calls are TRBV5-1 and TRBJ1-1; D not resolved. Germline-derived CDR1 and CDR2 are SGHRS and YFSETQ. Trimming left V 4 bases short and J 5 bases short, with 12 bases between. This CDR3 contains 13 residues. CDR3 sequence (DNA): TGCGCCAGCAGCCCTTTATATCGAACTGAAGCTTTCTTT. It encodes CASSPLYRTEAFF.

There are a few counts of this clonotype. CDR3 in DNA: TGCAGTGCTAAATCCCTAGCGTACGAGCAGTACTTC. Its protein product is CSAKSLAYEQYF. The chain carries TRBV20-1 and TRBJ2-7, with D perhaps matching TRBD2 (6 bases). The CDR3 sequence is 12 residues long. V lost 4 bases and J lost 4, with 11 bases in between. Germline CDR1 is DFQATT and CDR2 is SNEGSKA (reference sequence).

This chain connects TRBV28 to TRBJ2-1, with D uncertain. Germline V lookup: CDR1 MDHEN, CDR2 SYDVKM. V was pared by 8 bases and J by 15 bases, with 20 bases between. This CDR3 is built from 12 residues. In DNA, the CDR3 is TGTGCCAGCGCCCCGGGTCTAATAATGTGGTTCTTC. This encodes CASAPGLIMWFF.

This clonotype was picked up one time. The genes are TRBV3-1 and TRBJ1-2; TRBD1 aligns across 7 bases. V was clipped by 0 bases and J by 3 bases; unmatched bases: 7. Germline CDR1 and CDR2: LGHDT and YNNKEL (reference sequence). CDR3 length equals 16 residues. In DNA, the CDR3 is TGTGCCAGCAGCCAAGAAGGTAGACAGGGTTACTATGGCTACACCTTC. Residues: CASSQEGRQGYYGYTF.

The CDR3 protein is CASSASGLYNEQYF. CDR3 nucleotide sequence: TGTGCCAGCAGCGCCTCGGGACTCTACAATGAGCAGTACTTC. The genes are TRBV9 and TRBJ2-7; weak D call: TRBD2 (6 bases). Looked up from germline, CDR1 is SGDLS and CDR2 is YYNGEE. Between the trimmed V and J ends, which lost 3 bases and 7 bases, there was a span of 17 bases. CDR3 length: 14 amino acids.

A few counts support this clonotype. This chain joins TRBV7-9 and TRBJ2-1; TRBD2 matches at 12 bases. The length of the CDR3 is 18 residues. In germline, CDR1 is SEHNR, CDR2 FQNEAQ (reference sequence). After removal of 1 base from V and 3 bases from J, the junction contained 7 bases not matched to a gene. CDR3 DNA sequence: TGTGCCAGCAGCTTAGGGCGACTAGCGGGGGTCCTCTACAATGAGCAGTTCTTC. Amino acid sequence: CASSLGRLAGVLYNEQFF.

The chain couples TRBV20-1 to TRBJ2-3; D is uncertain. In germline, CDR1 is DFQATT, CDR2 SNEGSKA (reference sequence). The V end lost 6 bases, the J end lost 1 base, and 14 bases lay between the germline ends. This CDR3 spans 14 amino acids. The CDR3 DNA reads as TGCAGTGCGGTCTATAGTATTCGCACAGATACGCAGTATTTT. Translated: CSAVYSIRTDTQYF.

This clonotype has more than one count but fewer than ten. The chain couples TRBV24-1 to TRBJ2-5, with a weak D call TRBD2 (6 bases). Germline CDR1 and CDR2: KGHDR and SFDVKD. The CDR3 contains 17 residues. Trimming took off 0 bases at V and 3 bases at J, with 16 bases between the two ends. For the CDR3, the DNA is TGTGCCACCAGTGATTTGGACTTGGCAGGAGGGGAAGAGACCCAGTACTTC. It is translated as CATSDLDLAGGEETQYF.

This clonotype was seen once. This chain joins TRBV9 and TRBJ1-5; D remains ambiguous. CDR1 and CDR2 from the germline V gene are SGDLS and YYNGEE. The CDR3 loop spans 15 amino acids. The V gene lost 0 bases and the J gene lost 2 bases, with 9 bases spanning the gap. CDR3 amino acids: CASSVDAGGNQPQHF. The CDR3 DNA reads as TGTGCCAGCAGCGTAGATGCAGGCGGCAATCAGCCCCAGCATTTT.

V gene TRBV9 combines with J gene TRBJ2-2, with TRBD2 as a possible D gene (6 bases). The CDR3 spans 15 residues. Between the trimmed V and J ends, which lost 0 bases and 5 bases, there was a span of 11 bases. The germline V gene encodes CDR1 SGDLS and CDR2 YYNGEE. The CDR3 reads CASSVGPGATGELFF. Written as DNA, the CDR3 is TGTGCCAGCAGCGTAGGTCCGGGAGCTACCGGGGAGCTGTTTTTT.

The V gene is TRBV27, the J gene TRBJ1-2; D is perhaps TRBD1 (5 bases). CDR1 is MNHEY and CDR2 is SMNVEV in the germline V gene (reference sequence). The CDR3 sequence is 15 residues long. The V gene lost 3 bases and the J gene lost 0 bases, with 11 bases spanning the gap. The CDR3 spells CASSFRDSSNYGYTF. In nucleotides, the CDR3 is TGTGCCAGCAGTTTCCGGGACTCCTCTAACTATGGCTACACCTTC.

The chain is built from TRBV11-1 and TRBJ2-3; a weak D match, TRBD1 (6 bases). The CDR3 covers 15 residues. CDR1 is SGHAT and CDR2 is FQDESV in the germline V gene (reference sequence). Trimming pared 5 bases from V and 4 bases from J, leaving 16 bases between. CDR3 nucleotide sequence: TGTGCCAGCAGCCATCAACAGGGTACGGCAGATACGCAGTATTTT. As protein: CASSHQQGTADTQYF.